This T cell receptor (beta chain) was recovered during a study of blood T cell repertoires in COVID-19. Study at large: The samples span acute and convalescent COVID-19 from the United States, Italy and Spain. T cells, B-cell-depleted T cells, or PBMCs provided the cDNA or gDNA that served as material.

Seattle researchers signed up patients amid active infection and tracked them longitudinally. From germline, CDR1 is MNHEY and CDR2 SVGAGI. The CDR3 spans 16 residues. The trim removed 2 bases at V and 7 bases at J, leaving 9 bases unmatched. Under the authors' procedure: Scientists estimated how many nucleated cells there were by amplifying reference gene primers. Using immunoSEQ multiplex PCR, the repertoire was profiled, and TCRdb retains in-frame clones only, with some absent. From that table come the V and J calls and clone size; the DNA was used to work out D and trimming. The sample yields approximately 88,000 clones, around 75% seen once.

The chain combines TRBV6-5 with TRBJ1-4; TRBD1 agrees at 8 bases. Sample: peripheral blood. The sequence derives from a man aged 65 to 79 with COVID-19, enrolled during active disease. The CDR3 DNA follows: TGTGCCAGCAGTTACGGCAGGGGGCTTTGGACTGAAAAACTGTTTTTT. It is translated as CASSYGRGLWTEKLFF.